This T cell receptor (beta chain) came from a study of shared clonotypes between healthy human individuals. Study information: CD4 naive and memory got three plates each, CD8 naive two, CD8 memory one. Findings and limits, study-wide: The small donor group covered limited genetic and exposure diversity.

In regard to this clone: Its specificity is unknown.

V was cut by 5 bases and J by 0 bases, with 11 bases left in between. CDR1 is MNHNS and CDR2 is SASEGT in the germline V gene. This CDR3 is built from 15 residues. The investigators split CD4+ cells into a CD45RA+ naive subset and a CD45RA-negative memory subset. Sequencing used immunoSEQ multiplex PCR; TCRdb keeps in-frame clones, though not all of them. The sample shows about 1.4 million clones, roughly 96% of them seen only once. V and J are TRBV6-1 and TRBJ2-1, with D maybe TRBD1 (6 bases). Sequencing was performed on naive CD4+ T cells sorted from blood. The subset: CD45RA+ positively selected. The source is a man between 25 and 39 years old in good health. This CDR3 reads CASSHREHSYNEQFF. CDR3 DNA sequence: TGTGCCAGCAGTCACAGGGAGCACTCCTACAATGAGCAGTTCTTC.